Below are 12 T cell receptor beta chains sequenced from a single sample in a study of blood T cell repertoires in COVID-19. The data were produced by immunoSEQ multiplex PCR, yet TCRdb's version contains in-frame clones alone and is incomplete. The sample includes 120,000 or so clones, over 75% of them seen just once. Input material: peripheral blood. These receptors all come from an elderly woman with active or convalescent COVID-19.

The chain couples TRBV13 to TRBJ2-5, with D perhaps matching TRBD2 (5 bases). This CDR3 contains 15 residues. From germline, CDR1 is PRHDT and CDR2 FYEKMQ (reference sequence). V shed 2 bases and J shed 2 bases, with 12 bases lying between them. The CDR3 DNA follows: TGTGCCAGCAGCTTATACGGGATTCTACAAGAGACCCAGTACTTC. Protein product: CASSLYGILQETQYF. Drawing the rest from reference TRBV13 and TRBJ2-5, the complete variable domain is AAGVIQSPRHLIKEKRETATLKCYPIPRHDTVYWYQQGPGQDPQFLISFYEKMQSDKGSIPDRFSAQQFSDYHSELNMSSLELGDSALYFCASSLYGILQETQYFGPGTRLLVL.

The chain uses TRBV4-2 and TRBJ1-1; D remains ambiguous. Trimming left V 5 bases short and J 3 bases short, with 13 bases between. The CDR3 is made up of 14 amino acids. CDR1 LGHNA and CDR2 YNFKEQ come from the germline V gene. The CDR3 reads CASSSPVRDTEAFF. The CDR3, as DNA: TGTGCCAGCAGCTCACCGGTGAGGGACACTGAAGCTTTCTTT.

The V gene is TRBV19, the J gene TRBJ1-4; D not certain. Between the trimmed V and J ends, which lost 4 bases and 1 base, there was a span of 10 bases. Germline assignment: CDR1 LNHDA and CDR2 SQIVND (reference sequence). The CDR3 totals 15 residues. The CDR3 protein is CASSKRQVTNEKLFF. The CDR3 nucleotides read TGTGCCAGTAGTAAACGACAAGTAACTAATGAAAAACTGTTTTTT.

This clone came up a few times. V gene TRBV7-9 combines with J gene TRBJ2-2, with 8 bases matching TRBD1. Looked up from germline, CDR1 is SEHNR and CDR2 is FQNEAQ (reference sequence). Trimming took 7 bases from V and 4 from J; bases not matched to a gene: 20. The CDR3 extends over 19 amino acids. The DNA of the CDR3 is TGTGCCAGCATGGGCAGGATTACGACGGGACAGGAGATCACCGGGGAGCTGTTTTTT. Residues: CASMGRITTGQEITGELFF.

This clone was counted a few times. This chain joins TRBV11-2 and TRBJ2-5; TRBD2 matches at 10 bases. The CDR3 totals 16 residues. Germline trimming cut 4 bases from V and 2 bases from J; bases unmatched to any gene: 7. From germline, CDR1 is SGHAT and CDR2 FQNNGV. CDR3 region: CASSSPWTSGQETQYF. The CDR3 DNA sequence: TGTGCCAGCAGCTCTCCTTGGACTAGCGGACAAGAGACCCAGTACTTC.

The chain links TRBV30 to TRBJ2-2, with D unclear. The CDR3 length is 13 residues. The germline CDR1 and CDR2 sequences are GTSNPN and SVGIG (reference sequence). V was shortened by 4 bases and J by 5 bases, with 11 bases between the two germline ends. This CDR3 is CAWTQTQTGELFF. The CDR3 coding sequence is TGTGCCTGGACCCAGACTCAGACCGGGGAGCTGTTTTTT.

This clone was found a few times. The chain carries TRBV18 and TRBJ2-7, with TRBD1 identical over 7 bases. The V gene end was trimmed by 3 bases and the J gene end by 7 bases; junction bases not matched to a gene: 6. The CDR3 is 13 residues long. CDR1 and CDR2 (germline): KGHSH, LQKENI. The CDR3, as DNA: TGTGCCAGCTCACCTACACAACAGGGGGAGCAGTACTTC. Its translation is CASSPTQQGEQYF.

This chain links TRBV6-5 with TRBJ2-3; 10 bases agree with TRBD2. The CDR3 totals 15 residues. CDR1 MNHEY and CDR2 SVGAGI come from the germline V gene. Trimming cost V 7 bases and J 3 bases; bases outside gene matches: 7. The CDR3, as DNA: TGTGCCAGCAATCAACAGACTAGCGGGACAGATACGCAGTATTTT. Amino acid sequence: CASNQQTSGTDTQYF.

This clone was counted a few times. CDR3 sequence (DNA): TGTGCCAGCAGCCGCGGGCAGAACACTGAAGCTTTCTTT. Protein sequence: CASSRGQNTEAFF. J is TRBJ1-1 and V is TRBV7-3; no firm D call. Germline V gene data show CDR1 as SGHTA and CDR2 as FQGTGA. The CDR3 is 13 residues long. V gave up 5 bases and J gave up 1 base, with 8 bases separating them.

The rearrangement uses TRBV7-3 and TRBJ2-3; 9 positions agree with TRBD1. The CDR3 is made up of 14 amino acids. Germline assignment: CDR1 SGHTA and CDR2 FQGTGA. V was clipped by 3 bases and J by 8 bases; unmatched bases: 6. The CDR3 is CASSFTGGSGTQYF. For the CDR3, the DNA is TGTGCCAGCAGCTTCACAGGGGGCTCGGGTACGCAGTATTTT.

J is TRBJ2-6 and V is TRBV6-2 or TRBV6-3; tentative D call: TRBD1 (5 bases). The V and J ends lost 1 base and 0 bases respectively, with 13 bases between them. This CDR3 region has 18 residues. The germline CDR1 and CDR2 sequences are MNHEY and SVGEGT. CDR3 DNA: TGTGCCAGCAGTTACTGGGGCGGCAGCTACTCTGGGGCCAACGTCCTGACTTTC. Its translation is CASSYWGGSYSGANVLTF.

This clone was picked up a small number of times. The DNA for the CDR3 is TGCGCCAGCAGCTCCTACTCCGGGGTTGAGCAGTACTTC. Translated: CASSSYSGVEQYF. The chain carries TRBV5-1 and TRBJ2-7; D might be TRBD2 (5 bases). Deletions cut 3 bases from V and 7 bases from J, with 14 bases between. Per germline, CDR1 SGHRS and CDR2 YFSETQ. The CDR3 covers 13 residues.